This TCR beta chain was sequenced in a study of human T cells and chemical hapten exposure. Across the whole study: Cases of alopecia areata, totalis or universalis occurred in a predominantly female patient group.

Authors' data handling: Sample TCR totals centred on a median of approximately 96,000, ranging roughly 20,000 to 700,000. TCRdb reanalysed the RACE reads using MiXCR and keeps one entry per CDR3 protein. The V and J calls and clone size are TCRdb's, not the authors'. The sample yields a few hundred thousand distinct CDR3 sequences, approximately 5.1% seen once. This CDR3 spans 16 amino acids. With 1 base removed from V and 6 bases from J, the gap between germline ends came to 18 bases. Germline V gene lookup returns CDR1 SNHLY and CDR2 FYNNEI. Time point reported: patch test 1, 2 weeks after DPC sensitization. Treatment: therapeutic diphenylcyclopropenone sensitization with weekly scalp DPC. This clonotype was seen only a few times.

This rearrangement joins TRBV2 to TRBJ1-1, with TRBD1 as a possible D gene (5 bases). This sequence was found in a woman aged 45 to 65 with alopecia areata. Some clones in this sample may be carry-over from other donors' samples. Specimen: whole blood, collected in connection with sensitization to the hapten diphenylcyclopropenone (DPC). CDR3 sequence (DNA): TGTGCCAGCAGTGAAGGAGGAGGGGAGGTAGGCGCTGAAGCTTTCTTT. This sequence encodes CASSEGGGEVGAEAFF.